This T cell receptor (beta chain) appears in the sequencing data of a study of cytomegalovirus exposure and HLA in healthy donors. Overall study findings and caveats: Differences between HLA loci emerged in a later analysis of TCR association rates, with DRB1 most and HLA-C fewest. The majority of CMV-associated TCR beta chains were reported as apparently HLA-restricted in a later analysis. The authors reported that TCR beta sequences could predict HLA-A and HLA-B alleles. These predictions were accurate for most subjects in the first cohort. An assumption of roughly uniform sequencing depth across donors underlay the presence/absence analyses.

Researchers ran the PCR with 60 Vbeta and 13 Jbeta primers. This table comes from immunoSEQ multiplex PCR, and its TCRdb copy is limited to in-frame clones, with some not included. This table holds some 170,000 clones, roughly four fifths found once. As to this clone: What it recognizes is unknown. Other DNA sequences from this sample encode an identical CDR3 as well.

Unmatched junction bases numbered 2, after V lost 3 bases and J lost 8 bases. Germline V lookup: CDR1 DFQATT, CDR2 SNEGSKA (reference sequence). The CDR3 length is 11 residues. This sequence joins TRBV20-1 and TRBJ1-2; 8 nucleotides align to TRBD1. This sequence was found in a woman in her 30s in good health and CMV-seronegative. The material sequenced was PBMCs. CDR3 sequence reads: CSARDRVGYTF. CDR3 DNA sequence: TGCAGTGCTAGGGACAGGGTCGGCTACACCTTC.